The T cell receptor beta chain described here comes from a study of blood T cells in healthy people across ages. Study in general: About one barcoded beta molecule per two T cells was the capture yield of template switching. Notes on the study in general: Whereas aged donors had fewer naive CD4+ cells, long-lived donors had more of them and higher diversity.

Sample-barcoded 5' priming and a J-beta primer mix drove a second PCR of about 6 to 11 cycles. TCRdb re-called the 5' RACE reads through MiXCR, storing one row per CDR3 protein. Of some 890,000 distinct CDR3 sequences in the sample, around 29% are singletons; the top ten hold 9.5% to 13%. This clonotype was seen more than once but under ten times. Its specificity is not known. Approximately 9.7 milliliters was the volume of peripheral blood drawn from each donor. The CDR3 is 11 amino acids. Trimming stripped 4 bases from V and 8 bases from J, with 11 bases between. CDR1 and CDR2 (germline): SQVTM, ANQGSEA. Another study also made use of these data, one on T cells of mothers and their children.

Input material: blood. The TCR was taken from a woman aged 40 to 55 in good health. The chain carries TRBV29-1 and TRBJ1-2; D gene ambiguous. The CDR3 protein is CSVGVSFGYTF. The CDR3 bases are TGCAGCGTTGGAGTGAGCTTCGGCTACACCTTC.